Described below is a single T cell receptor (beta chain) sequence and its context. Its antigen is still unknown. Clones were sequenced by immunoSEQ multiplex PCR, and TCRdb holds only the in-frame ones, with some missing. Counted here are 80,000 to 95,000 clones, about 81% occurring once; the ten biggest clones make up approximately 2%. These data are taken from a study of OX40 agonist ivuxolimab in advanced cancers. Study context: Patients got intravenous ivuxolimab at 0.01 to 10 mg/kg every 2 weeks. Partial responses were recorded for three patients, including one with hepatocellular carcinoma and two with cutaneous melanoma. Study-wide results and caveats: At doses 0.1 to 3.0 mg/kg, CD4+ and CD8+ clones expanded. Averaged across samples, CD8+ T cells carried more expanded clones than CD4+ did.

Germline CDR1 reads SGDLS; CDR2 reads YYNGEE. This CDR3 is 14 amino acids long. V was shortened by 0 bases and J by 5 bases, with 9 bases between the two germline ends. The sequence derives from an adult with an advanced solid tumor such as melanoma, head and neck, liver or kidney cancer. The chain has TRBV9 and TRBJ1-5; weak D call: TRBD1 (6 bases). This material consisted of CD4+ or CD8+ T cells sorted from blood, taken in a trial of the OX40 agonist ivuxolimab. CDR3 nucleotides: TGTGCCAGCAGCGTAGGGGCAGGGGATCAGCCCCAGCATTTT. As protein: CASSVGAGDQPQHF.